A single sample is the source of the 9 T cell receptor beta chains below, sequenced in a study of T cell repertoires in cytomegalovirus infection. TCRdb redid the calling of the reads with MiXCR, one entry per CDR3 protein. The profile covers roughly 720,000 distinct CDR3 sequences, with roughly 35% appearing a single time and roughly 2.9% taken by the ten largest. The sequenced sample consisted of PBMCs. The receptor set was obtained from a human donor in good health (CMV status not recorded). Some clones in this sample may be carry-over from other donors' samples.

The table lists this clonotype with many counts. This chain connects TRBV7-2 to TRBJ1-6; TRBD1 might be the D (5 bases). The V and J ends lost 4 bases and 9 bases respectively, with 13 bases between them. The CDR3 covers 14 residues. Germline-derived CDR1 and CDR2 are SGHTA and FQGNSA. The CDR3 loop reads CASSSRRVGSPLHF. The CDR3 coding sequence is TGTGCCAGCAGCTCCCGCAGGGTGGGTTCACCCCTCCACTTT.

J is TRBJ2-5 and V is TRBV6-5, with a weak D call TRBD2 (6 bases). The CDR3 spans 16 residues. Germline CDR1 and CDR2: MNHEY and SVGAGI. Trimming pared 4 bases from V and 5 bases from J, leaving 20 bases between. The CDR3 protein is CASSSSGAELMETQYF. CDR3 sequence (DNA): TGTGCCAGCAGTTCCTCGGGAGCGGAGTTAATGGAGACCCAGTACTTC.

The J gene is TRBJ2-7, the V gene TRBV11-2; tentative D call: TRBD2 (6 bases). This CDR3 region has 14 residues. Germline CDR1 is SGHAT and CDR2 is FQNNGV. V was pared by 2 bases and J by 7 bases, with 15 bases between. The CDR3 coding sequence is TGTGCCAGCAGCTTACAGCGGTCCGGAGGGGAGCAGTACTTC. Protein product: CASSLQRSGGEQYF.

The chain is built from TRBV5-6 and TRBJ1-5; D uncertain. This CDR3 comprises 14 residues. Trimming cost V 7 bases and J 1 base, with 12 bases left between them. CDR1 is SGHDT, CDR2 YYEEEE, per germline. Written as DNA, the CDR3 is TGTGCCAGCCATGAAGGGAAAAGCAATCAGCCCCAGCATTTT. It specifies CASHEGKSNQPQHF.

This clonotype was picked up many times. The chain combines TRBV7-2 with TRBJ1-5; 8 positions match TRBD1. The V gene's germline CDR1 is SGHTA and CDR2 FQGNSA. Losses at the gene ends were 5 bases for V and 2 bases for J; bases not matched to a gene: 5. The CDR3 covers 15 residues. The CDR3 DNA sequence: TGTGCCAGCAGCAAGACAGGGGTAGGCAATCAGCCCCAGCATTTT. Translating it yields CASSKTGVGNQPQHF.

The chain carries TRBV12-3 or TRBV12-4 and TRBJ2-3, with D possibly matching TRBD2 (6 bases). The CDR3 has 12 residues. The V and J ends lost 2 bases and 9 bases respectively, with 9 bases between them. The CDR3 reads CASSLPGRTQYF. The CDR3 region has the DNA TGTGCCAGCAGTTTACCGGGGAGGACGCAGTATTTT.

This clonotype was seen only a few times. This chain connects TRBV7-2 to TRBJ2-7; D remains ambiguous. This CDR3 spans 12 amino acids. V was clipped by 1 base and J by 8 bases, with 9 bases between them. Looked up from germline, CDR1 is SGHTA and CDR2 is FQGNSA. CDR3 coding DNA: TGTGCCAGCAGCTTAGGCGGCCCTCAGCAGTACTTC. Translating it yields CASSLGGPQQYF. Together with reference TRBV7-2 and TRBJ2-7, the CDR3 gives the full variable domain: GAGVSQSPSNKVTEKGKDVELRCDPISGHTALYWYRQSLGQGLEFLIYFQGNSAPDKSGLPSDRFSAERTGGSVSTLTIQRTQQEDSAVYLCASSLGGPQQYFGPGTRLTVT.

J is TRBJ2-2 and V is TRBV10-3; 14 nucleotides line up with TRBD2. Trimming removed 6 bases from V and 1 base from J; junction bases left unmatched: 4. The CDR3 is made up of 17 amino acids. From germline, CDR1 is ENHRY and CDR2 SYGVKD. CDR3 protein: CAIRKGTSGGNTGELFF. CDR3 coding DNA: TGTGCCATCAGAAAAGGGACTAGCGGGGGGAACACCGGGGAGCTGTTTTTT.

The CDR3 DNA follows: TGTGCCAGCAGCGTATATCCGAGGAGCTCCTACGAGCAGTACTTC. Encoded protein: CASSVYPRSSYEQYF. The chain is built from TRBV9 and TRBJ2-7, with D uncertain. V lost 1 base and J 0 bases, leaving 11 bases between the germline ends. This CDR3 is 15 amino acids long. Germline V lookup: CDR1 SGDLS, CDR2 YYNGEE. Together with reference TRBV9 and TRBJ2-7, the CDR3 gives the full variable domain: DSGVTQTPKHLITATGQRVTLRCSPRSGDLSVYWYQQSLDQGLQFLIQYYNGEERAKGNILERFSAQQFPDLHSELNLSSLELGDSALYFCASSVYPRSSYEQYFGPGTRLTVT.